The clone carrying this T cell receptor beta chain was counted ten times or more. The sample is drawn from a study of T cells in Graves' hyperthyroidism and ophthalmopathy. Per the germline V gene, CDR1 is MNHNS and CDR2 is SASEGT. Unmatched junction bases numbered 1, after V lost 5 bases and J lost 6 bases. The CDR3 consists of 14 residues. TCR beta CDR3 region amplification was performed from RNA transcripts. First-round RT-PCR of the TCR CDR3 relied on the HTBI primer set. MiXCR, run by TCRdb on the multiplex PCR reads, gives a single entry per CDR3 protein. This table has 550,000 to 650,000 distinct CDR3 sequences, roughly 13% appearing once.

The receptor's source is a woman under 40 with Graves' hyperthyroidism that later progressed to Graves' ophthalmopathy. The sequenced sample was blood. This sequence joins TRBV6-1 and TRBJ1-4; 12 nucleotides agree with TRBD1. The CDR3 nucleotides are TGTGCCAGCAGTAGGGACAGGGGGCATGAAAAACTGTTTTTT. Its translation is CASSRDRGHEKLFF.